This T cell receptor (beta chain) was observed in a study of CD8 T cell repertoires and HIV-1 epitope variants. Study details: Separate wells received one of Twenty-five Gag or Nef variant peptides.

Clones were read by immunoSEQ multiplex PCR, and TCRdb kept only the in-frame ones, dropping some. Of 95,000 or so clones listed, roughly 81% were seen once; the top ten hold roughly 24%. The CDR3 length is 11 residues. Trimming removed 2 bases at V and 10 bases at J, with 7 bases between. Germline CDR1 SGHDT, CDR2 YYEEEE. V gene TRBV5-6 combines with J gene TRBJ2-1; D unresolved. Sequencing used uncultured baseline CD8+ T cells from peripheral blood mononuclear cells (PBMCs). This receptor was identified in a male donor with HIV. CDR3 protein: CASSLGREQFF. The CDR3 coding sequence is TGTGCCAGCAGCTTAGGACGGGAGCAGTTCTTC. Based on the CDR3 plus reference TRBV5-6 and TRBJ2-1, the full variable domain is DAGVTQSPTHLIKTRGQQVTLRCSPKSGHDTVSWYQQALGQGPQFIFQYYEEEERQRGNFPDRFSGHQFPNYSSELNVNALLLGDSALYLCASSLGREQFFGPGTRLTVL.